These 23 T cell receptor beta chains originate from one sample sequenced in a study of blood T cell repertoires in COVID-19. Using immunoSEQ multiplex PCR, the repertoire was profiled, and TCRdb retains in-frame clones only, with some absent. The data show about 480,000 clones, 88% seen once. The specimen was peripheral blood. The origin of the receptors is a woman aged 50 to 60 with COVID-19, enrolled during active disease.

The chain carries TRBV27 and TRBJ2-2; weak D call: TRBD1 (7 bases). The CDR3 covers 16 residues. V lost 5 bases to trimming and J lost 7 bases, with 20 bases between them. Germline CDR1 reads MNHEY; CDR2 reads SMNVEV (reference sequence). The CDR3 DNA is TGTGCCAGCAGTCCCACCCTGACAGGGCGGGGCGGGGAGCTGTTTTTT. Encoded protein: CASSPTLTGRGGELFF.

V gene TRBV19 combines with J gene TRBJ1-5; D remains ambiguous. The CDR3 is 15 residues long. From germline, CDR1 is LNHDA and CDR2 SQIVND (reference sequence). Trimming stripped 7 bases from V and 7 bases from J, with 20 bases between. This CDR3 is CASKIDRGSGQPQHF. The CDR3 DNA reads as TGTGCCAGTAAGATAGATAGAGGGAGTGGCCAGCCCCAGCATTTT.

The CDR3 here is CASSPGGSNTEAFF. CDR3 nucleotide sequence: TGTGCCAGCTCACCAGGGGGCTCGAACACTGAAGCTTTCTTT. The chain links TRBV18 to TRBJ1-1; TRBD1 is a possible D gene (6 bases). Germline CDR1 and CDR2: KGHSH and LQKENI. The CDR3 spans 14 residues. V was cut by 2 bases and J by 1 base, with 8 bases left in between.

The chain carries TRBV4-2 and TRBJ1-2; 10 bases are shared with TRBD1. Germline-derived CDR1 and CDR2 are LGHNA and YNFKEQ. This CDR3 is 15 amino acids long. The ends lost 1 base at V and 4 bases at J; junction bases unmatched: 3. The CDR3 protein is CASSQGWDRGYGYTF. In DNA, the CDR3 is TGTGCCAGCAGCCAAGGGTGGGACAGGGGCTATGGCTACACCTTC.

The J gene is TRBJ1-4, the V gene TRBV10-2; perhaps TRBD1 as D (5 bases). Trimming shortened V by 5 bases and J by 4 bases, and 11 bases separated the two germline ends. The CDR3 loop spans 14 amino acids. Germline V CDR1 and CDR2: WSHSY, SAAADI. DNA for the CDR3: TGCGCCAGCAGTAGGGGCGTCGGTAATGAAAAACTGTTTTTT. Protein: CASSRGVGNEKLFF.

The J gene is TRBJ2-3, the V gene TRBV7-2; 11 nucleotides align to TRBD2. Germline loops: CDR1 SGHTA, CDR2 FQGNSA. The J segment lost 6 bases and the V segment lost 3 bases, leaving 5 bases of the junction unmatched. The CDR3 has 15 residues. The CDR3 here is CASSLASGGWDTQYF. The CDR3 region has the DNA TGTGCCAGCAGCTTGGCTAGCGGGGGGTGGGATACGCAGTATTTT.

J is TRBJ2-1 and V is TRBV19; weak D call: TRBD2 (5 bases). Germline CDR1 and CDR2: LNHDA and SQIVND (reference sequence). The V gene lost 1 base and the J gene lost 2 bases, with 9 bases spanning the gap. The CDR3 extends over 15 amino acids. CDR3 amino acids: CASSIAGLPYNEQFF. The CDR3 region has the DNA TGTGCCAGTAGTATAGCAGGACTTCCCTACAATGAGCAGTTCTTC.

This clone was counted between two and nine times. This rearrangement joins TRBV30 to TRBJ1-2; no definite D call. Germline loops: CDR1 GTSNPN, CDR2 SVGIG (reference sequence). V lost 0 bases and J lost 6, with 20 bases in between. The CDR3 totals 16 residues. The CDR3 sequence: CAWSVPLSFQEDGYTF. The CDR3 DNA follows: TGTGCCTGGAGTGTCCCACTATCCTTTCAAGAGGATGGCTACACCTTC.

The chain couples TRBV20-1 to TRBJ1-1; a possible D gene is TRBD1 (5 bases). The CDR3 covers 11 residues. The germline CDR1 and CDR2 sequences are DFQATT and SNEGSKA (reference sequence). V shed 6 bases and J shed 5 bases, with 10 bases lying between them. The CDR3 loop reads CSAPEGTEAFF. The CDR3 region has the DNA TGCAGTGCCCCGGAGGGGACTGAAGCTTTCTTT.

The J gene is TRBJ2-7, the V gene TRBV27; weak D call: TRBD1 (6 bases). This CDR3 region has 15 residues. Germline CDR1 MNHEY, CDR2 SMNVEV (reference sequence). The V end was cut by 3 bases, the J end by 2 bases, with 14 bases between. The chain's CDR3 is CASSFSSGDTYEQYF. The CDR3 nucleotides read TGTGCCAGCAGTTTTTCCTCCGGGGACACCTACGAGCAGTACTTC.

The rearrangement joins TRBV28 to TRBJ2-1; 12 nucleotides line up with TRBD2. The CDR3 length is 17 residues. V was clipped by 4 bases and J by 5 bases; unmatched bases: 9. From germline, CDR1 is MDHEN and CDR2 SYDVKM. Here the CDR3 reads CASSSGTSGRKDNEQFF. CDR3 coding DNA: TGTGCCAGCAGTTCCGGGACTAGCGGGCGGAAAGACAATGAGCAGTTCTTC. Supplemented by reference TRBV28 and TRBJ2-1, the full variable domain reads DVKVTQSSRYLVKRTGEKVFLECVQDMDHENMFWYRQDPGLGLRLIYFSYDVKMKEKGDIPEGYSVSREKKERFSLILESASTNQTSMYLCASSSGTSGRKDNEQFFGPGTRLTVL.

V usage is TRBV7-2 and J usage is TRBJ2-7, with 7 bases identical to TRBD1. V trimming: 5 bases; J trimming: 7 bases; junction bases outside the gene matches: 14. The CDR3 extends over 15 amino acids. Germline V lookup: CDR1 SGHTA, CDR2 FQGNSA. The CDR3 bases are TGTGCCAGCAGCCCGAGGGGGCCCCCGGGAAGGGAGCAGTACTTC. This encodes CASSPRGPPGREQYF.

The chain joins TRBV27 to TRBJ2-5; weak D call: TRBD1 (6 bases). Germline CDR1 and CDR2: MNHEY and SMNVEV (reference sequence). V lost 3 bases and J lost 7, with 30 bases in between. The CDR3 spans 19 residues. This chain's CDR3 is CASSFGAYTDSRPRGTQYF. Written as DNA, the CDR3 is TGTGCCAGCAGTTTTGGGGCCTACACGGACAGCCGGCCCCGGGGGACCCAGTACTTC.

The rearrangement joins TRBV13 to TRBJ1-2, with 8 bases matching TRBD1. Trimming at V came to 4 bases and at J to 4 bases, leaving 2 bases not matched to a gene. The germline V gene has CDR1 PRHDT and CDR2 FYEKMQ (reference sequence). The CDR3 has 13 residues. The CDR3 is CASSSGQAYGYTF. Written as DNA, the CDR3 is TGTGCCAGCAGCTCGGGACAGGCCTATGGCTACACCTTC. The full variable domain, its missing parts supplied by reference TRBV13 and TRBJ1-2, is AAGVIQSPRHLIKEKRETATLKCYPIPRHDTVYWYQQGPGQDPQFLISFYEKMQSDKGSIPDRFSAQQFSDYHSELNMSSLELGDSALYFCASSSGQAYGYTFGSGTRLTVV.

The chain joins TRBV5-1 to TRBJ1-2, with 9 bases fitting TRBD1. V was pared by 5 bases and J by 5 bases, with 1 base of the junction left unmatched. This CDR3 region has 12 residues. CDR1 is SGHRS, CDR2 YFSETQ, per germline. CDR3 coding DNA: TGCGCCAGCAGTGGACAGGGGTATGGCTACACCTTC. This codes for CASSGQGYGYTF.

The chain uses TRBV6-6 and TRBJ2-7; D is unresolved. Germline V gene lookup returns CDR1 MNHNY and CDR2 SVGAGI (reference sequence). V gave up 0 bases and J gave up 6 bases, with 12 bases separating them. The CDR3 covers 14 residues. This CDR3 is CASSYSGSHLEQYF. The CDR3 nucleotides read TGTGCCAGCAGTTACTCGGGCAGCCACCTCGAGCAGTACTTC.

The rearrangement uses TRBV11-2 and TRBJ1-3; 7 positions match TRBD1. Trimming removed 2 bases from V and 2 bases from J; junction bases left unmatched: 3. The CDR3 is made up of 15 amino acids. Germline CDR1 and CDR2: SGHAT and FQNNGV. The CDR3 DNA reads TGTGCCAGCAGCTTATACGGGACAGCTGGAAACACCATATATTTT. Protein sequence: CASSLYGTAGNTIYF.

J is TRBJ1-5 and V is TRBV6-5, with D unresolved. The CDR3 is 13 residues long. Trimming cost V 6 bases and J 7 bases, with 13 bases left between them. Germline CDR1 MNHEY, CDR2 SVGAGI. The CDR3 sequence: CASSPGVQQPQHF. The CDR3 DNA is TGTGCCAGCAGCCCCGGGGTTCAACAGCCCCAGCATTTT.

This chain uses TRBV13 with TRBJ1-2, with D possibly matching TRBD1 (6 bases). This CDR3 region has 16 residues. The germline V and J ends were trimmed by 2 bases and 4 bases, with 17 bases remaining between them. Looked up from germline, CDR1 is PRHDT and CDR2 is FYEKMQ (reference sequence). CDR3 region: CASSLRSGVVGYGYTF. CDR3 DNA: TGTGCCAGCAGCTTACGATCAGGGGTCGTCGGCTATGGCTACACCTTC.

This clone was detected once. The chain couples TRBV30 to TRBJ1-1; D ambiguous. V was shortened by 0 bases and J by 2 bases, with 10 bases between the two germline ends. Germline V gene lookup returns CDR1 GTSNPN and CDR2 SVGIG (reference sequence). The CDR3 covers 14 residues. The CDR3 DNA reads as TGTGCCTGGAGTGTGAGGGAGGTCAACACTGAAGCTTTCTTT. It yields the protein CAWSVREVNTEAFF.

This clone occurred a few times. This rearrangement joins TRBV6-5 to TRBJ1-6, with a weak D call TRBD1 (6 bases). V shed 5 bases and J shed 8 bases, with 16 bases lying between them. The germline V gene encodes CDR1 MNHEY and CDR2 SVGAGI. This CDR3 is built from 15 residues. The CDR3 reads CASSTGNRADSPLHF. Here the CDR3 DNA reads TGTGCCAGCAGTACGGGGAACAGGGCTGATTCACCCCTCCACTTT.

This chain connects TRBV7-2 to TRBJ1-5; D is possibly TRBD1 (6 bases). In germline, CDR1 is SGHTA, CDR2 FQGNSA. This CDR3 is built from 13 residues. V lost 5 bases to trimming and J lost 4 bases, with 9 bases between them. The CDR3 region has the DNA TGTGCCAGCAGCAAGACAGGAAATCAGCCCCAGCATTTT. Its translation is CASSKTGNQPQHF.

V gene TRBV2 combines with J gene TRBJ2-7; 10 bases map to TRBD1. Germline CDR1 SNHLY, CDR2 FYNNEI. The J segment lost 4 bases and the V segment lost 3 bases, leaving 0 bases of the junction unmatched. CDR3 length: 13 residues. The CDR3 sequence is CASSEDRGYEQYF. The DNA of the CDR3 is TGTGCCAGCAGTGAGGACAGGGGGTACGAGCAGTACTTC.